This T cell receptor (beta chain) was identified during a study of long-term antiretroviral therapy in people with HIV (dated by TCRdb to 2022 to 2024). Concerning the study at large: The earliest samples were collected roughly a decade before the 2015 WHO recommendation for immediate ART, at a time when ART was usually postponed until CD4 counts fell. From a few dozen adults with confirmed HIV infection, the cohort provided around 180 cryopreserved PBMC samples, gathered serially across a mean of approximately six years (range 1-12). Among the approximately 32 participants with HIV, fewer than twelve were female. Whether ART initiation and durable HIV suppression were associated with changes in peripheral blood TRB repertoire composition and diversity was tested in a retrospective serial study. No cross-contamination during QIAcube processing turned up in test extractions that ran a monoclonal T-cell line alongside 30 to 40 polyclonal samples. Summary of the overall study and its limitations: Expanded TRB clones identified before ART initiation dominated the repertoire across all time points, though the dominance fluctuated and decreased in many PLHIV after ART. The samples were dated from about 2003 to 2017, and the ART regimens that were used may be less effective than current ART regimens. Since PBMC availability was limited, sequencing covered only the TCR beta chain, with no alpha chain pairing. No data were available on ART adherence, viral resistance or therapy changes, limiting inferences about post-ART repertoire changes. Starting ART was linked to a significant rise in TRB diversity, yet even after long-term ART the diversity remained significantly lower than in transplant donor controls. HIV repertoires had narrower CDR3 length ranges than controls, and the network structure suggested an antigen-experienced repertoire that shifted only slightly toward naive after ART. Unsorted PBMC were profiled instead of sorted CD4+ and CD8+ T cells because pre-ART samples had limited cell numbers.

The germline V gene (reference sequence) gives CDR1 as SGHKS and CDR2 as YYEKEE. The CDR3 measures 13 amino acids from cysteine to phenylalanine. Of all the DNA, just the CDR3 is kept, 39 bases in frame from base 1. V gives up 0 bases and J gives up 9 bases, and the segment between their germline ends measures 10 bases. Inclusion was restricted to participants for whom at least one PBMC sample before ART initiation and at least two post-ART samples were available. All participants with HIV were treated in the United States of America. Before DNA extraction, cryopreserved samples of roughly 1-10 million PBMC were thawed and washed. At the time of the earliest PBMC sample for each participant with HIV, ages ranged from roughly 23 to 60 years. Per participant, PBMC samples came from 1-4 timepoints prior to ART initiation and 2-8 timepoints following ART initiation, for a median of 7 samples. Serial HIV viral load, CD4+ T-cell count, ART history and demographic data were obtained for every participant. A Qiagen kit on a QIAcube was used to extract genomic DNA from unsorted PBMC, with samples processed in batches of 12.

With respect to this clone: It lacks a known antigen. Qualities for individual bases were not recorded, and no much larger clone is one base off.

The immunoSEQ hsTCRB v3.0 assay was used at survey level resolution for TRB variable region sequencing. A depth of roughly 40,000-55,000 T-cell genomes per sample was targeted for TRB sequencing. Pooled TRB libraries were sequenced on an Illumina MiSeq with a v3 150-cycle kit. Per the original workflow: Repertoire analysis was performed in R inside a reproducible Nextflow workflow that covered QC, data transformation and analysis. LymphoSeq2, an R package for exploring AIRR-Seq data, was used to implement custom analyses. After excluding a few samples that yielded fewer than 5000 total TRB sequences, approximately 180 HIV repertoires remained for analysis. Of the roughly 180 retained HIV repertoires, about 60 were collected before and around 130 after ART initiation. Repertoires were downsampled to 5000 TRB nucleotide sequences, with summary statistics averaged over 100 downsampling iterations. TRB sequences were retained for analysis only if CDR3 regions of at least seven amino acids were present. A Shannon entropy-derived clonality score and the Gini coefficient were used to measure diversity. In the repertoire networks, any two of the top 5000 CDR3 amino acid sequences were linked whenever the two sequences differed by an edit distance of one. GLIPH2 predicted antigen specificity groups and MHC restriction for TRB CDR3 amino acid sequences. To flag known CMV, EBV, HIV or tissue antigen associations, CDR3 amino acid sequences were matched against VDJdb and McPAS-TCR. Pre-ART, post-ART and control groups were compared with Wilcoxon signed-rank tests and Holm-Bonferroni correction. TCRdb limited this immuneACCESS table to in-frame rearrangements with V and J called. A share of clones is missing; checked studies link under half to unresolved V genes, and the rest is unexplained. V, J and clone size are taken as reported in that table, and D and trimming were inferred from the DNA itself. Present in this sample are 25,000 to 35,000 clones, 80% to 90% of which were seen just once. Of the sample, about 7% is held by the ten largest clones.

The input for sequencing was unsorted PBMCs, taken roughly 5 years before starting antiretroviral therapy. The TCR originated in a man between 50 and 59 years old with HIV. The chain links TRBV5-5 with TRBJ2-1; the D gene is perhaps TRBD1, on 6 matching bases. The nucleotides read TGTGCCAGCAGCTTGGCCAGGGGAGCTGAGCAGTTCTTC. It is translated as CASSLARGAEQFF.